The T cell receptor (beta chain) described here comes from a study of T cell responses to AZD1222 COVID-19 vaccine. For the study at large: Second-dose intervals of approximately 4 or approximately 12 weeks were pooled.

This table comes from immunoSEQ multiplex PCR, and its TCRdb copy is limited to in-frame clones, with some not included. The sample includes 70,000 to 95,000 clones, roughly nine tenths of them seen just once. General observations from the study: Mostly white British, mostly female donors; authors suggested clonal diversity may be underestimated.

The CDR3 runs 16 residues. V gave up 4 bases and J gave up 5 bases; unmatched junction bases: 12. Looked up from germline, CDR1 is SGHRS and CDR2 is YFSETQ. In the case of this clone: Its cognate antigen is unknown.

The chain couples TRBV5-1 to TRBJ2-7, with TRBD2 matching 10 bases. The clonotype was recovered from an adult in good health. The sample here was peripheral blood, taken on day 0 of AZD1222 vaccination. The CDR3 protein is CASSPSGTSGTHEQYF. CDR3 sequence (DNA): TGCGCCAGCAGCCCGAGCGGTACTAGCGGGACCCACGAGCAGTACTTC. Filled out from reference TRBV5-1 and TRBJ2-7, the complete variable domain reads KAGVTQTPRYLIKTRGQQVTLSCSPISGHRSVSWYQQTPGQGLQFLFEYFSETQRNKGNFPGRFSGRQFSNSRSEMNVSTLELGDSALYLCASSPSGTSGTHEQYFGPGTRLTVT.